This passage covers 11 T cell receptor beta chains from one sample sequenced in a study of blood T cell repertoires in COVID-19. The method was immunoSEQ multiplex PCR; TCRdb's version includes in-frame clones alone and lacks a portion of them. The sample holds 350,000 to 550,000 clones, around 89% seen once. Source material: PBMCs or T cells enriched from blood (not recorded which). These receptor sequences come from a man aged 25-45 years who had recovered from COVID-19.

The V and J genes are TRBV28 and TRBJ2-3, with D maybe TRBD2 (5 bases). V lost 2 bases and J 5 bases, leaving 20 bases between the germline ends. The CDR3 is made up of 17 amino acids. Germline assignment: CDR1 MDHEN and CDR2 SYDVKM. The CDR3 region is CASSLVVAASGEDTQYF. CDR3 coding DNA: TGTGCCAGCAGTTTAGTTGTGGCGGCGTCCGGGGAAGATACGCAGTATTTT.

V gene TRBV7-6 combines with J gene TRBJ2-3; TRBD2 might be the D (5 bases). The V gene lost 4 bases and the J gene lost 0 bases, with 17 bases spanning the gap. Germline V gives CDR1 SGHVS, CDR2 FNYEAQ. CDR3 length: 17 amino acids. CDR3 sequence (DNA): TGTGCCAGCAGCTCGTTGACTAAATTAATTAGCACAGATACGCAGTATTTT. As protein: CASSSLTKLISTDTQYF.

This clone has only a few counts. The rearrangement links TRBV7-9 to TRBJ2-2; 7 bases map to TRBD1. Trimming took 5 bases from V and 2 from J; bases not matched to a gene: 8. The CDR3 covers 16 residues. The germline V gene has CDR1 SEHNR and CDR2 FQNEAQ (reference sequence). The CDR3 bases are TGTGCCAGCAGCCGAAGTGGGACAGCAAACACCGGGGAGCTGTTTTTT. Translating it yields CASSRSGTANTGELFF.

This chain links TRBV18 with TRBJ2-1, with a tentative D call TRBD1 (6 bases). V was clipped by 3 bases and J by 0 bases, with 12 bases between them. The CDR3 has 16 amino acids. Germline-derived CDR1 and CDR2 are KGHSH and LQKENI. CDR3: CASSPSGQSSYNEQFF. DNA of the CDR3: TGTGCCAGCTCACCTTCCGGACAGAGCTCCTACAATGAGCAGTTCTTC. Combining the CDR3 with reference TRBV18 and TRBJ2-1 gives the whole variable domain NAGVMQNPRHLVRRRGQEARLRCSPMKGHSHVYWYRQLPEEGLKFMVYLQKENIIDESGMPKERFSAEFPKEGPSILRIQQVVRGDSAAYFCASSPSGQSSYNEQFFGPGTRLTVL.

V and J are TRBV3-1 (or the pseudogene TRBV3-2) and TRBJ2-7, with 10 bases that match TRBD2. Trimming removed 4 bases from V and 2 bases from J; junction bases left unmatched: 5. The CDR3 extends over 15 amino acids. Germline CDR1 reads LGHDT; CDR2 reads YNNKEL (reference sequence). Written as DNA, the CDR3 is TGTGCCAGCAGCCCAAGAGCGGGAGGGGCCTACGAGCAGTACTTC. It yields the protein CASSPRAGGAYEQYF.

This clone was seen only once. The chain employs TRBV29-1 and TRBJ1-1; TRBD1 might be the D (6 bases). This CDR3 spans 14 amino acids. Trimming pared 6 bases from V and 0 bases from J, leaving 14 bases between. Germline-derived CDR1 and CDR2 are SQVTM and ANQGSEA. The CDR3 region has the DNA TGCAGCGTGGCCGGGACATCGATGAACACTGAAGCTTTCTTT. Protein sequence: CSVAGTSMNTEAFF.

This chain uses TRBV27 with TRBJ1-6; 9 bases match TRBD1. The CDR3 spans 14 residues. Per the germline V gene, CDR1 is MNHEY and CDR2 is SMNVEV (reference sequence). The V gene end was trimmed by 7 bases and the J gene end by 10 bases; junction bases not matched to a gene: 8. CDR3 in amino acids: CASTTGTGSSPLHF. In DNA form, the CDR3 reads TGTGCCAGCACCACCGGGACAGGGTCATCACCCCTCCACTTT.

This clone has a single count. V is TRBV28 and J is TRBJ1-5; 7 nucleotides agree with TRBD1. The trim removed 5 bases at V and 6 bases at J, leaving 10 bases unmatched. Per the germline V gene, CDR1 is MDHEN and CDR2 is SYDVKM. CDR3 length equals 15 residues. The CDR3 DNA sequence: TGTGCCAGCAGTAAGCGAGACAGGGTCGGTCAGCCCCAGCATTTT. This codes for CASSKRDRVGQPQHF. The variable domain in full, completed from reference TRBV28 and TRBJ1-5, reads DVKVTQSSRYLVKRTGEKVFLECVQDMDHENMFWYRQDPGLGLRLIYFSYDVKMKEKGDIPEGYSVSREKKERFSLILESASTNQTSMYLCASSKRDRVGQPQHFGDGTRLSIL.

This clone was seen more than once but under ten times. This sequence joins TRBV12-3 or TRBV12-4 and TRBJ1-5; no clear D gene. The CDR3 spans 11 residues. Trimming removed 7 bases from V and 9 bases from J, with 10 bases in between. CDR3: CASNLAGPQHF. CDR3 DNA sequence: TGTGCCAGCAACCTAGCGGGGCCCCAGCATTTT.

The rearrangement joins TRBV19 to TRBJ2-7, with TRBD1 matching 9 bases. V lost 5 bases to trimming and J lost 2 bases; unmatched junction nucleotides: 7. CDR1 and CDR2 (germline): LNHDA, SQIVND (reference sequence). CDR3 length equals 15 residues. CDR3 nucleotides: TGTGCCAGTAGTGTCCGGGACAGGGTAGCCTACGAGCAGTACTTC. This sequence encodes CASSVRDRVAYEQYF. The full variable domain, rest sourced from reference TRBV19 and TRBJ2-7, is DGGITQSPKYLFRKEGQNVTLSCEQNLNHDAMYWYRQDPGQGLRLIYYSQIVNDFQKGDIAEGYSVSREKKESFPLTVTSAQKNPTAFYLCASSVRDRVAYEQYFGPGTRLTVT.

The V and J genes are TRBV28 and TRBJ1-1, with 9 bases identical to TRBD1. CDR1 is MDHEN and CDR2 is SYDVKM in the germline V gene. The CDR3 runs to 14 residues. V lost 4 bases, J lost 2 bases, and 2 bases stayed unmatched. This CDR3 is CASSWTGENTEAFF. CDR3 bases: TGTGCCAGCAGTTGGACAGGGGAAAACACTGAAGCTTTCTTT.